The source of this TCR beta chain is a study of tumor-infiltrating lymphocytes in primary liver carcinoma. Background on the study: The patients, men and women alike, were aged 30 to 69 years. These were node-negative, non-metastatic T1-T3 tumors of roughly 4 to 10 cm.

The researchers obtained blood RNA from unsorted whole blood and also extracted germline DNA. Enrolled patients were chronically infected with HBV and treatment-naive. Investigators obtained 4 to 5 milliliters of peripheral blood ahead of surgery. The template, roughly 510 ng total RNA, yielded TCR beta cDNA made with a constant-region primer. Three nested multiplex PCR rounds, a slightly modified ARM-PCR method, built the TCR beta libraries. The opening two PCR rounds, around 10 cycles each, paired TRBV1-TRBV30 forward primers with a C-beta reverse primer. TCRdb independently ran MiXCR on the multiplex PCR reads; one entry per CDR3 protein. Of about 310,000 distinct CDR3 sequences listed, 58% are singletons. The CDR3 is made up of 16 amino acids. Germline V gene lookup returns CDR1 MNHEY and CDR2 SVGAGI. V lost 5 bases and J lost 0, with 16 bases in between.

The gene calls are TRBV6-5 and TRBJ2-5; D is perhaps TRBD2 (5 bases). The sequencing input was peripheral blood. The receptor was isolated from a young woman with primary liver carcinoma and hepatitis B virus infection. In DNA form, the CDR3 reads TGTGCCAGCAGTACGGGGATAAGCTGGAACCAAGAGACCCAGTACTTC. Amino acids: CASSTGISWNQETQYF.